This entry is about one T cell receptor (beta chain). The target antigen is unknown. CDR1 and CDR2 (germline): LGHNA, YNFKEQ. V shed 1 base, J shed 0 bases, and the junction held 7 bases outside the gene matches. This CDR3 contains 17 residues. The source of the sample is a study of cytomegalovirus exposure and HLA in healthy donors. On the study more broadly: Genetic ancestry analysis placed over 65% of the 398 donors that were genotyped in the Caucasian-associated cluster.

Overall study findings and caveats: Later analysis suggested links between common viral pathogens and several top significant clusters. A missense variant in DCLRE1C was later tied to TCR beta V- and J-gene trimming.

Vbeta (60) and Jbeta (13) primers were used in the PCR. Some clones are missing from TCRdb's copy, which holds only in-frame ones; the method was immunoSEQ multiplex PCR. The sample contains about 100,000 clones, around 76% of which appear only once. Sequences were obtained from PBMCs. The chain uses TRBV4-2 and TRBJ1-1; 8 bases map to TRBD1. This sequence originates from a woman aged 55-70 years in good health and CMV-seropositive. CDR3 sequence (DNA): TGTGCCAGCAGCCAAGCTAGACAGGGGCTGATGAACACTGAAGCTTTCTTT. Protein product: CASSQARQGLMNTEAFF.